The source of this T cell receptor beta chain is a study of long-term antiretroviral therapy in people with HIV. Regarding the study as a whole: The study found narrower CDR3 length ranges in HIV repertoires than in controls. Relative to transplant donor controls, diversity remained lower despite increasing after ART. Collection of the blood took place between about 2004 and 2018. The ART regimens in use then may have been less effective than current ones.

It was version v3.0 of the immunoSEQ assay that was run at survey level. Measured with immunoSEQ multiplex PCR; TCRdb has only the in-frame clones, and not every one. The sample comprises about 28,000 clones, 86% of which are singletons, and 4.8% rests with the top ten. Concerning this clone itself: Its target is unknown.

This TCR came from a woman in her 30s with HIV. This material consisted of unsorted PBMCs, taken 0.8 years after starting antiretroviral therapy.

CDR3 nucleotide sequence: TGTGCCAGCAGTTTATCGATCAGGGGCCGGGAGACCCAGTACTTC. This encodes CASSLSIRGRETQYF. The chain combines TRBV27 with TRBJ2-5; perhaps TRBD1 as D (6 bases). V was shortened by 0 bases and J by 5 bases, with 13 bases between the two germline ends. Germline assignment: CDR1 MNHEY and CDR2 SMNVEV (reference sequence). The CDR3 contains 15 residues.